This paragraph covers one T cell receptor beta chain sequence. This clone was seen only once. It has no known antigen specificity. One base away there is no much larger clone; base qualities are not given. The CDR3 regions of human TCRbeta chains were subjected to immunosequencing. In the authors' own workflow: TCRs in the repertoires were matched against a reference library of SARS-CoV-2-specific TCRs that had been generated with the MIRA antigen-specificity platform. Breadth was defined as the fraction of unique TCRs that were SARS-CoV-2-associated. Depth was defined as the fraction of total T cells that were SARS-CoV-2-associated. Using the MIRA data, each spike-specific TCR was mapped to the spike region that the TCR reacts to and placed in a CD4 or CD8 class. Log10-transformed breadth and depth values were compared by one-way ANOVA with Sidak's multiple comparisons tests. The immuneACCESS repertoire file appears here via TCRdb, limited to in-frame rearrangements. These files lack a portion of the clones; in checked studies, under half of the deficit traces to unresolved V genes, and the cause of the others is not known. V and J calls and clone size are copied from that table; D and trimming were computed from the DNA. The sample table contains about 130,000 clones; only one count was recorded for about 87% of them. Around 6.1% of the sample is in the top ten clones.

The data were obtained in a study of T cell responses to AZD1222 COVID-19 vaccine (dated by TCRdb to 2020 to 2022). Describing the broader study: AZD1222 recipients given second doses at about 4 weeks or at about 12 weeks were pooled, since spike-specific TCR depth and breadth were not found to differ between the two schedules. TCR sequencing was performed for approximately 240 trial participants, of whom roughly 200 were given two doses of AZD1222 and around 25 were given two doses of MenACWY control vaccine. Trial participants were enrolled by age into subgroups of 18-55, 56-69 and 70-plus years, and around 150, 29 and 61 TCR-sequenced participants, respectively, were included in these subgroups.

The time point label for this specimen denotes: baseline before first vaccination. Samples from vaccinated people were obtained from the UK trials COV001 and COV002, which included a single-blind randomized controlled phase 2/3 trial of AZD1222 (ChAdOx1 nCoV-19) in healthy adults. Trial participant PBMC samples were collected at day 0 and day 28 after the second dose for TCRbeta chain sequencing. Overall study outcomes, separate from this receptor: Conclusions about previously exposed vaccinees are limited, since just five to seven AZD1222 recipients were seropositive for SARS-CoV-2 at baseline. Most participants were white British and females outnumbered males, and the authors suggested that clonal diversity may have been underestimated. After two AZD1222 doses, both the breadth and the depth of spike-specific TCRs were significantly higher than at day 0 and than in MenACWY recipients. The 56-69-year group was small, and its depth increase did not reach significance, likely because of low power. No day 14 peak-response samples were available, so repertoires were characterized only after the peak T cell response. Reportedly, almost half of the unique spike-specific TCRs recognized epitopes lying outside the regions that are mutated in the B.1.351 and B.1.1.7 variants. CD4 TCRs associated with the vaccine covered the entire spike protein, and the dominant responses were in regions 160-218 and 743-854.

In the germline V gene (reference sequence), CDR1 corresponds to LNHNV and CDR2 to YYDKDF. Inclusive of the bounding cysteine and phenylalanine, the CDR3 is 14 residues long. Only the CDR3 part of the read is kept: 42 bases, read in frame from the first base. Trimming at the junction amounts to 7 bases on V and 0 bases on J, and the germline ends lie 12 bases apart. The sequence derives from an adult in good health. This chain is built from TRBV15 and TRBJ1-2, and perhaps TRBD1 as D gene, on 6 matching bases. Sequenced here: peripheral blood, sampled on day 0 of AZD1222 vaccination. The CDR3 protein sequence reads: CATNDRRSNYGYTF. The base sequence is TGTGCCACCAATGACAGGAGATCTAACTATGGCTACACCTTC. The CDR3 plus the reference TRBV15 and TRBJ1-2 genes for the other parts give the full variable domain: DAMVIQNPRYQVTQFGKPVTLSCSQTLNHNVMYWYQQKSSQAPKLLFHYYDKDFNNEADTPDNFQSRRPNTSFCFLDIRSPGLGDTAMYLCATNDRRSNYGYTFGSGTRLTVV.